Following are 13 T cell receptor beta chains from one sample sequenced in a study of cytomegalovirus exposure and HLA in healthy donors. The study ran its PCR with 60 Vbeta and 13 Jbeta primers. The method was immunoSEQ multiplex PCR; TCRdb's version includes in-frame clones alone and lacks a portion of them. The sample carries around 86,000 clones, about 80% recorded once. The specimen sequenced was PBMCs. Source of these receptors: a female donor in good health and CMV-seronegative.

This sequence joins TRBV28 and TRBJ2-7; possibly TRBD1 for D (5 bases). The CDR3 length is 14 residues. The germline CDR1 and CDR2 sequences are MDHEN and SYDVKM. V lost 2 bases, J lost 1 base, and 9 bases lay in between. In nucleotides, the CDR3 is TGTGCCAGCAGTTTAAGGGGTGGGTCCTACGAGCAGTACTTC. Its protein product is CASSLRGGSYEQYF. The variable domain in full, with the rest retrieved from reference TRBV28 and TRBJ2-7, is DVKVTQSSRYLVKRTGEKVFLECVQDMDHENMFWYRQDPGLGLRLIYFSYDVKMKEKGDIPEGYSVSREKKERFSLILESASTNQTSMYLCASSLRGGSYEQYFGPGTRLTVT.

This clone was found a few times. The chain links TRBV4-3 to TRBJ1-2, with D uncertain. The length of the CDR3 is 15 residues. CDR1 is LGHNA, CDR2 YSLEER, per germline. V was trimmed by 0 bases and J by 7 bases, leaving 15 bases between them. CDR3 region: CASSQETQTVGGYTF. Here the CDR3 DNA reads TGCGCCAGCAGCCAAGAAACACAAACAGTGGGTGGCTACACCTTC.

In its sample, this clone ranks as medium-sized. The rearrangement uses TRBV7-3 and TRBJ2-4, with TRBD1 identical over 10 bases. V shed 5 bases, J shed 5 bases, and the junction held 9 bases outside the gene matches. Germline V gives CDR1 SGHTA, CDR2 FQGTGA. There are 16 residues in the CDR3. The CDR3 loop is CASSLLGGTGENIQYF. The CDR3 coding sequence is TGTGCCAGCAGCCTACTTGGCGGGACAGGGGAAAACATTCAGTACTTC.

This clone was picked up one time. This chain uses TRBV7-9 with TRBJ1-4; 7 bases line up with TRBD1. CDR3 length: 17 residues. Germline V gene lookup returns CDR1 SEHNR and CDR2 FQNEAQ (reference sequence). Germline trimming cut 5 bases from V and 8 bases from J; bases unmatched to any gene: 17. As DNA, the CDR3 is TGTGCCAGCAGCCTTAATCTTAACACAGGGGATAGGGAAAAACTGTTTTTT. As protein: CASSLNLNTGDREKLFF.

V gene TRBV7-6 combines with J gene TRBJ1-1; 8 nucleotides line up with TRBD1. CDR1 SGHVS and CDR2 FNYEAQ come from the germline V gene. CDR3 length: 16 residues. Trimming took 1 base from V and 1 from J; bases not matched to a gene: 5. Written as DNA, the CDR3 is TGTGCCAGCAGCTTAGATAGGACAGGGAGGAACACTGAAGCTTTCTTT. Its translation is CASSLDRTGRNTEAFF.

The chain joins TRBV6-5 to TRBJ2-7; TRBD1 matches at 7 bases. The germline V gene has CDR1 MNHEY and CDR2 SVGAGI. Unmatched junction bases numbered 5, after V lost 6 bases and J lost 3 bases. This CDR3 has 13 amino acids. The CDR3 spells CASRRQGIYEQYF. CDR3 nucleotide sequence: TGTGCCAGCAGACGACAGGGTATCTACGAGCAGTACTTC.

This clone showed up just a few times. V usage is TRBV14 and J usage is TRBJ1-6, with 10 bases matching TRBD1. J was trimmed by 7 bases and V by 7 bases; bases with no gene match: 10. The germline V gene encodes CDR1 SGHDN and CDR2 FVKESK. The CDR3 is 16 residues long. The CDR3 spells CASTRQGAMGNSPLHF. CDR3 DNA: TGTGCCAGCACTCGACAGGGGGCAATGGGAAATTCACCCCTCCACTTT.

This clone was seen just once. The chain couples TRBV11-1 to TRBJ2-3, with 12 bases identical to TRBD2. Germline CDR1 is SGHAT and CDR2 is FQDESV (reference sequence). CDR3 length equals 16 residues. Losses at the gene ends were 2 bases for V and 5 bases for J; bases not matched to a gene: 5. CDR3 sequence: CASSLRLAGAGDTQYF. The CDR3 nucleotides read TGTGCCAGCAGCTTAAGACTAGCGGGGGCTGGAGATACGCAGTATTTT.

The chain carries TRBV5-1 and TRBJ1-1; weak D call: TRBD1 (6 bases). The V end lost 0 bases, the J end lost 7 bases, and 16 bases lay between the germline ends. Per germline, CDR1 SGHRS and CDR2 YFSETQ. The CDR3 runs to 15 residues. In DNA, the CDR3 is TGCGCCAGCAGCTTGGCTGGACAGAACTATAATGAAGCTTTCTTT. Its protein is CASSLAGQNYNEAFF.

The genes are TRBV2 and TRBJ1-2; D is perhaps TRBD1 (6 bases). Germline V gene data show CDR1 as SNHLY and CDR2 as FYNNEI. This CDR3 region has 14 residues. The V and J ends lost 6 bases and 4 bases respectively, with 15 bases between them. The CDR3 protein is CASRSSGGVYGYTF. CDR3 in DNA: TGTGCCAGCAGATCCTCGGGGGGCGTCTATGGCTACACCTTC. The full variable domain, rest sourced from reference TRBV2 and TRBJ1-2, is EPEVTQTPSHQVTQMGQEVILRCVPISNHLYFYWYRQILGQKVEFLVSFYNNEISEKSEIFDDQFSVERPDGSNFTLKIRSTKLEDSAMYFCASRSSGGVYGYTFGSGTRLTVV.

This sequence joins TRBV7-3 and TRBJ2-3; D is possibly TRBD2 (6 bases). The V end lost 2 bases, the J end lost 5 bases, and 17 bases lay between the germline ends. Germline V CDR1 and CDR2: SGHTA, FQGTGA. The CDR3 runs 16 residues. As DNA, the CDR3 is TGTGCCAGCAGCTTAGAGGTAGCCGGGGGTGGAGATACGCAGTATTTT. This encodes CASSLEVAGGGDTQYF.

The rearrangement joins TRBV28 to TRBJ2-7, with D tentatively TRBD1 (5 bases). The CDR3 covers 14 residues. Germline-derived CDR1 and CDR2 are MDHEN and SYDVKM. The V end was cut by 5 bases, the J end by 3 bases, with 14 bases between. The DNA of the CDR3 is TGTGCCAGCAGTGTACAGGTCAGAGGCTACGAGCAGTACTTC. Protein: CASSVQVRGYEQYF.

The CDR3 spells CASSLSAVDTQYF. The DNA of the CDR3 is TGTGCCAGCAGTTTATCGGCGGTAGATACGCAGTATTTT. This chain joins TRBV6-5 and TRBJ2-3, with D hard to call. V was trimmed by 4 bases and J by 5 bases, leaving 10 bases between them. The CDR3 contains 13 residues. Germline CDR1 is MNHEY and CDR2 is SVGAGI.